Sequencing of this T cell receptor beta chain was carried out in a study of shared clonotypes between healthy human individuals. Among the donors, all were Caucasian adults who lived in Nashville, Tennessee. Samples underwent the assay at deep level. Clones were sequenced by immunoSEQ multiplex PCR, and TCRdb holds only the in-frame ones, with some missing. The profile covers approximately 710,000 clones, with 90% appearing a single time and more than 30% taken by the ten largest. This sequence was found in a man aged 18 to 35 in good health. Some clones in this sample may be carry-over from other donors' samples. The sample taken for sequencing was memory CD8+ T cells from PBMCs. As for subset: CD45RO+ cells pooled with CCR7-negative TemRA cells.

The CDR3, as DNA: TGTGCCATCCAATACTCCGGGACTAGCGGGATTCATGAGCAGTTCTTC. It yields the protein CAIQYSGTSGIHEQFF. The rearrangement links TRBV7-9 to TRBJ2-1, with 13 bases fitting TRBD2. With V trimmed by 10 bases and J by 8 bases, 14 bases remained unmatched. Germline V gives CDR1 SEHNR, CDR2 FQNEAQ (reference sequence). The CDR3 runs to 16 residues.